What follows are 23 T cell receptor beta chains derived from one specimen sequenced in a study of Graves' ophthalmopathy and Graves' hyperthyroidism. The authors amplified TCR beta CDR3 regions from RNA transcripts. First-round RT-PCR with HTBI primers preceded a second-round multiplex PCR. TCRdb analysed the multiplex PCR reads with MiXCR anew, one entry per CDR3 protein. The table has roughly 400,000 distinct CDR3 sequences, approximately 18% seen once; the top ten hold 2.4%. Source material: peripheral blood. These receptors all come from an adult woman with stable Graves' hyperthyroidism.

At least ten counts were recorded for this clonotype. V usage is TRBV19 and J usage is TRBJ2-5; unclear D gene. The V end lost 2 bases, the J end lost 4 bases, and 5 bases lay between the germline ends. There are 12 residues in the CDR3. The germline gives CDR1 LNHDA, CDR2 SQIVND (reference sequence). The CDR3 DNA reads as TGTGCCAGTAGTATATTCGGAGAGACCCAGTACTTC. Protein product: CASSIFGETQYF.

Remarks on this clonotype: This may stem from a read error, because a much larger clone lies one nucleotide away. The chain carries TRBV12-3 or TRBV12-4 and TRBJ1-5, with 8 bases aligning to TRBD1. The CDR3 contains 14 residues. For the CDR3, the DNA is TGTGCCAGCAGACCGACAGGGGCTGATCAGCCCGAGCATTTT. Its protein is CASRPTGADQPEHF.

This clonotype was seen many times. The J gene is TRBJ2-2, the V gene TRBV6-2 or TRBV6-3; maybe TRBD2 (5 bases). V shed 6 bases and J shed 7 bases, with 12 bases lying between them. The CDR3 length is 13 residues. Germline V CDR1 and CDR2: MNHEY, SVGEGT. CDR3 coding DNA: TGTGCCAGCAGAGGGCCCCGGGACGGGGAGCTGTTTTTT. Amino acid sequence: CASRGPRDGELFF.

This clonotype was detected many times. The CDR3 here is CAILGGLAGGKQYF. In DNA form, the CDR3 reads TGTGCCATTTTGGGGGGACTAGCGGGAGGAAAGCAGTACTTC. The chain combines TRBV2 with TRBJ2-7; 15 bases agree with TRBD2. Germline lookup yields CDR1 SNHLY and CDR2 FYNNEI. Trimming cost V 10 bases and J 8 bases; bases outside gene matches: 9. The CDR3 length is 14 residues.

The sample holds many counts of this clonotype. The chain links TRBV12-3 or TRBV12-4 to TRBJ1-6; the match to TRBD1 covers 11 bases. The CDR3 sequence is 15 residues long. V shed 3 bases and J 8 bases; nucleotides not matched to a gene: 3. The CDR3 loop reads CASSFGTGGHSPLHF. CDR3 nucleotide sequence: TGTGCCAGCAGTTTTGGGACAGGGGGTCATTCACCCCTCCACTTT.

This clonotype was picked up many times. The chain employs TRBV28 and TRBJ2-7; 8 bases agree with TRBD2. Germline CDR1 MDHEN, CDR2 SYDVKM. With V trimmed by 6 bases and J by 2 bases, 15 bases remained unmatched. This CDR3 region has 17 residues. CDR3 sequence reads: CASRQTASGRPPYEQYF. CDR3 bases: TGTGCCAGCAGACAAACCGCGAGCGGGAGACCGCCCTACGAGCAGTACTTC.

The chain links TRBV6-2 or TRBV6-3 to TRBJ1-5; TRBD1 matches 8 bases. The CDR3 has 13 residues. Per the germline V gene, CDR1 is MNHEY and CDR2 is SVGEGT. Trimming cost V 7 bases and J 4 bases; bases outside gene matches: 3. CDR3 in DNA: TGTGCCAGCACGGACAGGGCGAATCAGCCCCAGCATTTT. It encodes CASTDRANQPQHF.

This clonotype appeared many times. The CDR3 bases are TGTGCCAGCAGTTTCGGGTCGGTGGAAGAAGCTTTCTTT. It codes for CASSFGSVEEAFF. The gene calls are TRBV12-3 or TRBV12-4 and TRBJ1-1; no firm D call. Trimming stripped 3 bases from V and 8 bases from J, with 13 bases between. The CDR3 contains 13 residues.

This clonotype was found many times. The genes are TRBV28 and TRBJ1-1; D not certain. The CDR3 runs 13 residues. Germline V lookup: CDR1 MDHEN, CDR2 SYDVKM. Trimming cost V 2 bases and J 1 base, with 5 bases left between them. DNA for the CDR3: TGTGCCAGCAGTTTAATTTGGAACACTGAAGCTTTCTTT. Translation gives CASSLIWNTEAFF.

This clonotype appeared many times. This chain joins TRBV12-3 or TRBV12-4 and TRBJ1-5; D not certain. V shed 7 bases and J shed 7 bases, with 14 bases lying between them. The CDR3 is 13 amino acids. CDR3 sequence reads: CASTNGRGQPQHF. The CDR3 coding sequence is TGTGCCAGCACAAACGGGCGTGGGCAGCCCCAGCATTTT.

This clonotype was counted a few times. The CDR3 sequence: CSARQGNNSPLHF. As DNA, the CDR3 is TGCAGTGCTAGACAGGGGAATAATTCACCCCTCCACTTT. The chain employs TRBV20-1 and TRBJ1-6; possibly TRBD1 for D (6 bases). The ends were cut back, 2 bases at V and 5 bases at J, with 7 bases in the middle. This CDR3 comprises 13 residues. Germline V lookup: CDR1 DFQATT, CDR2 SNEGSKA (reference sequence).

Ten or more counts support this clonotype. V usage is TRBV20-1 and J usage is TRBJ2-7; TRBD2 matches 8 bases. This CDR3 region has 14 residues. Germline CDR1 is DFQATT and CDR2 is SNEGSKA (reference sequence). The trim removed 8 bases at V and 5 bases at J, leaving 14 bases unmatched. CDR3 coding DNA: TGCAGTTCACGACCGTTGCGGGAGGTTCACGAGCAGTACTTC. This encodes CSSRPLREVHEQYF.

The gene calls are TRBV20-1 and TRBJ1-5; weak D call: TRBD1 (6 bases). The CDR3 is 13 amino acids. The ends were cut back, 4 bases at V and 5 bases at J, with 12 bases in the middle. In germline, CDR1 is DFQATT, CDR2 SNEGSKA (reference sequence). DNA of the CDR3: TGCAGTGCTAACGGGGGCTCTGATCAGCCCCAGCATTTT. Amino acids: CSANGGSDQPQHF.

This clonotype was counted ten times or more. The rearrangement uses TRBV6-4 and TRBJ2-2, with D tentatively TRBD2 (5 bases). Trimming took 7 bases from V and 0 from J, leaving 9 bases between them. From germline, CDR1 is MRHNA and CDR2 SNTAGT. The CDR3 covers 14 residues. CDR3 DNA: TGTGCCAGCAAGGACTCTCCGAACACCGGGGAGCTGTTTTTT. Translating gives CASKDSPNTGELFF.

This clonotype was counted ten times or more. The chain combines TRBV20-1 with TRBJ2-7, with D maybe TRBD1 (6 bases). The V gene's germline CDR1 is DFQATT and CDR2 SNEGSKA (reference sequence). V lost 4 bases and J 0 bases, leaving 16 bases between the germline ends. The CDR3 loop spans 15 amino acids. Here the CDR3 DNA reads TGCAGTGCTAAGACTACGGGACACCGCTCCTACGAGCAGTACTTC. This sequence encodes CSAKTTGHRSYEQYF.

This clonotype was seen repeatedly, ten times or more. This chain joins TRBV5-1 and TRBJ2-5; D possibly corresponds to TRBD1 (6 bases). This CDR3 has 14 amino acids. Germline loops: CDR1 SGHRS, CDR2 YFSETQ. Deletions cut 3 bases from V and 1 base from J, with 10 bases between. The CDR3 sequence is CASSYGQSQETQYF. The CDR3 nucleotides are TGCGCCAGCAGCTACGGACAGAGCCAAGAGACCCAGTACTTC.

This clonotype appeared a few times. The chain combines TRBV10-1 with TRBJ2-7; TRBD2 matches at 7 bases. Germline lookup yields CDR1 WNHNN and CDR2 SYGVQD (reference sequence). The V segment lost 4 bases and the J segment 2 bases; nucleotides outside the gene matches: 8. The CDR3 extends over 15 amino acids. This CDR3 reads CASSVTSDLPYEQYF. The DNA of the CDR3 is TGCGCCAGCAGTGTAACTAGCGATTTGCCCTACGAGCAGTACTTC.

The table lists this clonotype with a count of one. This chain uses TRBV20-1 with TRBJ2-5, with 11 bases matching TRBD2. Trimming at V came to 6 bases and at J to 5 bases, leaving 14 bases not matched to a gene. CDR3 length equals 16 residues. Germline assignment: CDR1 DFQATT and CDR2 SNEGSKA (reference sequence). The CDR3 sequence is CSAVSGRDYGRETQYF. CDR3 nucleotides: TGCAGTGCCGTTAGCGGGAGGGACTACGGAAGGGAGACCCAGTACTTC.

This clonotype was recorded a few times. The rearrangement links TRBV30 to TRBJ1-5; weak D call: TRBD1 (6 bases). V was pared by 5 bases and J by 7 bases, with 15 bases between. The CDR3 has 13 amino acids. Looked up from germline, CDR1 is GTSNPN and CDR2 is SVGIG (reference sequence). The CDR3 nucleotides are TGTGCCTGGGCACAGGGACTAGGGCAGCCCCAGCATTTT. Translated: CAWAQGLGQPQHF.

Only a few counts were recorded for this clonotype. A much larger clonotype is one base distant, so this may be a read error. V and J are TRBV6-1 and TRBJ2-4; D might be TRBD1 (5 bases). CDR1 MNHNS and CDR2 SASEGT come from the germline V gene. This CDR3 is built from 15 residues. The CDR3, as DNA: TGTGCCAGCAGTGAAGATGGCAGACAGTGGAACATTAAGTACTTC. Translated: CASSEDGRQWNIKYF.

This clonotype turned up a few times. This chain uses TRBV9 with TRBJ1-1; TRBD1 is a possible D gene (6 bases). V lost 3 bases to trimming and J lost 8 bases, with 17 bases between them. Germline CDR1 reads SGDLS; CDR2 reads YYNGEE. The CDR3 covers 14 residues. For the CDR3, the DNA is TGTGCCAGCAGCGGAGGGACATCCCTTGGGGAAGCTTTCTTT. It encodes CASSGGTSLGEAFF.

This clonotype was detected ten times or more. The chain couples TRBV6-2 or TRBV6-3 to TRBJ2-5; TRBD1 might be the D (6 bases). This CDR3 is 15 amino acids long. CDR1 is MNHEY, CDR2 SVGEGT, per germline. V lost 7 bases, J lost 7 bases, and 22 bases lay in between. CDR3 amino acids: CASTDAPGHPATQYF. Here the CDR3 DNA reads TGTGCCAGCACCGACGCCCCGGGACACCCAGCGACCCAGTACTTC.

This clonotype was detected many times. The rearrangement links TRBV7-2 to TRBJ2-5; 14 bases map to TRBD2. Germline CDR1 reads SGHTA; CDR2 reads FQGNSA. V was pared by 5 bases and J by 0 bases, with 8 bases of the junction left unmatched. The CDR3 consists of 18 residues. CDR3: CASSVRLAGGAYQETQYF. The CDR3 coding sequence is TGTGCCAGCAGCGTCCGACTAGCGGGAGGGGCGTACCAAGAGACCCAGTACTTC.